This T cell receptor (beta chain) was recovered during a study of blood T cell repertoires in COVID-19. The CDR3 sequence is 16 residues long. The germline CDR1 and CDR2 sequences are DFQATT and SNEGSKA (reference sequence). V was cut by 3 bases and J by 0 bases, with 16 bases left in between. Original data processing: Amplifying reference gene primers gave estimates of nucleated cell counts. Only in-frame clones appear in the TCRdb table, and some are missing; sequencing was by immunoSEQ multiplex PCR. V, J and clone size were drawn from that table, and D and trimming were deduced from the DNA. The top ten hold roughly 0.8% of the sample, which has fewer than 100,000 clones, around 90% seen once.

The chain couples TRBV20-1 to TRBJ2-3, with D maybe TRBD2 (7 bases). The receptor was isolated from a woman of 80 years or more with acute or convalescent COVID-19. Sequencing was done on a sample of peripheral blood. The chain's CDR3 is CSASFAGAGSTDTQYF. The CDR3 DNA is TGCAGTGCTAGTTTTGCGGGGGCGGGAAGCACAGATACGCAGTATTTT.